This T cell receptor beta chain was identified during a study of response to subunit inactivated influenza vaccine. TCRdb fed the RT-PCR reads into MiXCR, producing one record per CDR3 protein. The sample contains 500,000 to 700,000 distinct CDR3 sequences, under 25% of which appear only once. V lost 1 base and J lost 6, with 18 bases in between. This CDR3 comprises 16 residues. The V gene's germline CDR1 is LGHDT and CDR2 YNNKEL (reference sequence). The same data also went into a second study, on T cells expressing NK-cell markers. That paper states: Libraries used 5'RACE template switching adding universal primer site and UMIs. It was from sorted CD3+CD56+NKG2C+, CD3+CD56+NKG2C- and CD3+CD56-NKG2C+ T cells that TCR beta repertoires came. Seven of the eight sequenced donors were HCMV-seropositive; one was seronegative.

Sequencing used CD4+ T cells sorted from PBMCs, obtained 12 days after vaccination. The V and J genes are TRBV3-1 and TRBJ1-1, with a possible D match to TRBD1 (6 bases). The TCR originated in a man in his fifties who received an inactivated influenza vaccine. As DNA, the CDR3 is TGTGCCAGCAGCCAAGTGGTCGGGGGGCGCACGTCTGAAGCTTTCTTT. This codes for CASSQVVGGRTSEAFF.